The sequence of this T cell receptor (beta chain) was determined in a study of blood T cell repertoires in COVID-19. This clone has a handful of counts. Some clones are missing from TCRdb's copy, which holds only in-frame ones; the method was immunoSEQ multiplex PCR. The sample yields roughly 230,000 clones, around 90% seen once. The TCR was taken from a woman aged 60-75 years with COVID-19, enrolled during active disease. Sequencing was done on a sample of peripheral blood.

The CDR3 region is CASSQGLLSGANVLTF. The CDR3 nucleotides read TGCGCCAGCAGCCAAGGACTCCTCTCTGGGGCCAACGTCCTGACTTTC. The chain couples TRBV4-3 to TRBJ2-6; D ambiguous. Per germline, CDR1 LGHNA and CDR2 YSLEER. CDR3 length: 16 amino acids. V was pared by 1 base and J by 0 bases, with 7 bases between.